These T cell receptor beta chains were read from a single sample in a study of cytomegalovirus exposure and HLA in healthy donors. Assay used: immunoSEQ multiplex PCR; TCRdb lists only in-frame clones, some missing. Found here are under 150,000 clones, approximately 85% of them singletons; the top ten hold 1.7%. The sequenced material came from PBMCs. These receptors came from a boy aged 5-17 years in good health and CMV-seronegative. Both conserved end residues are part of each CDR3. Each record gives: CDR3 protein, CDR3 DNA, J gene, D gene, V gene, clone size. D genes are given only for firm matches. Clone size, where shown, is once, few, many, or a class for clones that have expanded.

CDR3 protein: CASSLEGTVYNEQFF; CDR3 DNA: TGCGCCAGCAGCTTGGAAGGGACAGTCTACAATGAGCAGTTCTTC; J gene: TRBJ2-1; D gene: TRBD1; V gene: TRBV5-1; clone size: .
CDR3 protein: CASSLLATGELFF; CDR3 DNA: TGCGCCAGCAGCCTTCTAGCGACCGGGGAGCTGTTTTTT; J gene: TRBJ2-2; D gene: .; V gene: TRBV10-2; clone size: .
CDR3 protein: CASSSPFSGEQYF; CDR3 DNA: TGTGCCAGCAGTTCACCCTTCTCGGGCGAGCAGTACTTC; J gene: TRBJ2-7; D gene: .; V gene: TRBV27; clone size: .
CDR3 protein: CASRLAGVYEQYF; CDR3 DNA: TGTGCCAGTCGGCTAGCGGGGGTTTACGAGCAGTACTTC; J gene: TRBJ2-7; D gene: TRBD2; V gene: TRBV11-2; clone size: few
CDR3 protein: CASSEGIGSGYTF; CDR3 DNA: TGTGCCAGCAGTGAAGGGATCGGGAGCGGCTATACCTTC; J gene: TRBJ1-2; D gene: .; V gene: TRBV25-1; clone size: .
CDR3 protein: CASSLAPNSRQINYGYTF; CDR3 DNA: TGTGCCAGCAGCTTAGCGCCGAACTCCCGACAGATTAACTATGGCTACACCTTC; J gene: TRBJ1-2; D gene: .; V gene: TRBV7-2; clone size: .
CDR3 protein: CASRGQDNYGYTF; CDR3 DNA: TGTGCCAGCAGGGGACAGGATAACTATGGCTACACCTTC; J gene: TRBJ1-2; D gene: TRBD1; V gene: TRBV6-6; clone size: .
CDR3 protein: CASSLSILGGPGNTEAFF; CDR3 DNA: TGTGCCAGCAGTTTATCGATTTTGGGGGGGCCCGGGAACACTGAAGCTTTCTTT; J gene: TRBJ1-1; D gene: .; V gene: TRBV27; clone size: few
CDR3 protein: CASILTGVNYGYTF; CDR3 DNA: TGTGCCAGTATTCTAACAGGGGTGAACTATGGCTACACCTTC; J gene: TRBJ1-2; D gene: TRBD1; V gene: TRBV19; clone size: .
CDR3 protein: CASSTLAAETQYF; CDR3 DNA: TGTGCCAGCAGCACCTTAGCAGCAGAGACCCAGTACTTC; J gene: TRBJ2-5; D gene: .; V gene: TRBV27; clone size: .
CDR3 protein: CASSLDQGSSYEQYF; CDR3 DNA: TGCGCCAGCAGCTTGGACCAGGGGAGCTCCTACGAGCAGTACTTC; J gene: TRBJ2-7; D gene: .; V gene: TRBV5-1; clone size: .
CDR3 protein: CASSLGQDFGYTF; CDR3 DNA: TGTGCCAGCAGCTTGGGCCAGGATTTCGGCTACACCTTC; J gene: TRBJ1-2; D gene: .; V gene: TRBV7-9; clone size: .
CDR3 protein: CASSKKGARDQESETQYF; CDR3 DNA: TGTGCCAGCAGCAAAAAGGGGGCCCGGGACCAAGAGTCGGAGACCCAGTACTTC; J gene: TRBJ2-5; D gene: .; V gene: TRBV21-1; clone size: .
CDR3 protein: CASRTANYGYTF; CDR3 DNA: TGTGCCTCGAGGACAGCTAACTATGGCTACACCTTC; J gene: TRBJ1-2; D gene: .; V gene: TRBV7-9; clone size: .
CDR3 protein: CASRPGDMNTEAFF; CDR3 DNA: TGTGCCAGCAGGCCCGGGGACATGAACACTGAAGCTTTCTTT; J gene: TRBJ1-1; D gene: .; V gene: TRBV7-2; clone size: .
CDR3 protein: CASSPRDSRAWDTQYF; CDR3 DNA: TGTGCCAGCTCACCCAGGGACAGCCGTGCTTGGGATACGCAGTATTTT; J gene: TRBJ2-3; D gene: TRBD1; V gene: TRBV18; clone size: .
CDR3 protein: CASSEVGRGYSGANVLTF; CDR3 DNA: TGTGCCAGCAGTGAAGTTGGGCGGGGGTACTCTGGGGCCAACGTCCTGACTTTC; J gene: TRBJ2-6; D gene: TRBD2; V gene: TRBV2; clone size: .
CDR3 protein: CASTSTGNYGYTF; CDR3 DNA: TGTGCCAGCACTTCTACAGGGAACTATGGCTACACCTTC; J gene: TRBJ1-2; D gene: .; V gene: TRBV11-2; clone size: once
CDR3 protein: CASSLPPPTVNTEAFF; CDR3 DNA: TGTGCCAGCAGCTTACCCCCCCCCACAGTGAACACTGAAGCTTTCTTT; J gene: TRBJ1-1; D gene: .; V gene: TRBV7-8; clone size: .
CDR3 protein: CASSSPTGTLGYTF; CDR3 DNA: TGTGCCAGCAGCAGCCCGACAGGGACTCTTGGCTACACCTTC; J gene: TRBJ1-2; D gene: TRBD1; V gene: TRBV2; clone size: .
CDR3 protein: CASSWGGNRETQYF; CDR3 DNA: TGTGCCAGCAGTTGGGGGGGTAACCGAGAGACCCAGTACTTC; J gene: TRBJ2-5; D gene: TRBD2; V gene: TRBV6-5; clone size: few
CDR3 protein: CASSFPGQGRTEAFF; CDR3 DNA: TGCGCCAGCAGCTTCCCCGGACAGGGGAGGACTGAAGCTTTCTTT; J gene: TRBJ1-1; D gene: TRBD1; V gene: TRBV5-1; clone size: few
CDR3 protein: CASRAGGSRNTIYF; CDR3 DNA: TGTGCCAGCAGGGCAGGGGGCTCGAGAAACACCATATATTTT; J gene: TRBJ1-3; D gene: TRBD1; V gene: TRBV6-6; clone size: .
CDR3 protein: CASSQGRGGAGGQTQYF; CDR3 DNA: TGTGCCAGCAGCCAGGGCCGGGGGGGAGCGGGAGGTCAGACCCAGTACTTC; J gene: TRBJ2-5; D gene: TRBD2; V gene: TRBV4-2; clone size: once
CDR3 protein: CASISPGRTGQPPNEQFF; CDR3 DNA: TGTGCCAGTATCTCACCCGGCCGGACAGGACAGCCACCCAATGAGCAGTTCTTC; J gene: TRBJ2-1; D gene: TRBD1; V gene: TRBV19; clone size: .
CDR3 protein: CASSGQGNTEAFF; CDR3 DNA: TGTGCCAGCAGTGGGCAGGGGAACACTGAAGCTTTCTTT; J gene: TRBJ1-1; D gene: .; V gene: TRBV2; clone size: .
CDR3 protein: CASSLNRGPPGDTEAFF; CDR3 DNA: TGTGCCAGCAGCTTGAACAGGGGCCCTCCCGGGGACACTGAAGCTTTCTTT; J gene: TRBJ1-1; D gene: TRBD1; V gene: TRBV5-4; clone size: .
CDR3 protein: CASSLDPGYGYTF; CDR3 DNA: TGTGCCAGCAGCTTAGATCCCGGGTATGGCTACACCTTC; J gene: TRBJ1-2; D gene: .; V gene: TRBV11-2; clone size: .
CDR3 protein: CASSRRPNEKLFF; CDR3 DNA: TGTGCCAGCAGTCGGAGACCTAATGAAAAACTGTTTTTT; J gene: TRBJ1-4; D gene: .; V gene: TRBV6-4; clone size: .
CDR3 protein: CASSGTIYEQYF; CDR3 DNA: TGTGCCAGCAGCGGGACAATCTACGAGCAGTACTTC; J gene: TRBJ2-7; D gene: .; V gene: TRBV7-9; clone size: .
CDR3 protein: CASSRSQGKDNEQFF; CDR3 DNA: TGTGCCAGCAGTAGGTCTCAGGGGAAGGACAATGAGCAGTTCTTC; J gene: TRBJ2-1; D gene: .; V gene: TRBV2; clone size: .
CDR3 protein: CASSQVSSGGYEQYF; CDR3 DNA: TGCGCCAGCAGCCAAGTGTCCAGCGGAGGCTACGAGCAGTACTTC; J gene: TRBJ2-7; D gene: .; V gene: TRBV4-1; clone size: .
CDR3 protein: CSVRDSTSHEQYF; CDR3 DNA: TGCAGCGTCAGGGACAGCACCTCCCACGAGCAGTACTTC; J gene: TRBJ2-7; D gene: TRBD1; V gene: TRBV29-1; clone size: once
CDR3 protein: CASSFRTESYEQYF; CDR3 DNA: TGTGCCAGCAGCTTTCGGACTGAATCCTACGAGCAGTACTTC; J gene: TRBJ2-7; D gene: .; V gene: TRBV9; clone size: .
CDR3 protein: CASSLVQDISYEQYF; CDR3 DNA: TGTGCCAGCAGCTTGGTACAGGATATTTCCTACGAGCAGTACTTC; J gene: TRBJ2-7; D gene: .; V gene: TRBV5-4; clone size: .
CDR3 protein: CASSSAPGLAGGRTGELFF; CDR3 DNA: TGTGCCAGCAGCTCAGCTCCGGGACTAGCGGGGGGGAGGACCGGGGAGCTGTTTTTT; J gene: TRBJ2-2; D gene: TRBD2; V gene: TRBV5-4; clone size: .
CDR3 protein: CSVAPSLTSGTSEQYF; CDR3 DNA: TGCAGCGTTGCCCCTTCCCTGACTAGCGGGACGAGTGAGCAGTACTTC; J gene: TRBJ2-5; D gene: TRBD2; V gene: TRBV29-1; clone size: .
CDR3 protein: CASSPATGASDGYTF; CDR3 DNA: TGTGCCAGCAGTCCCGCGACAGGGGCCTCCGACGGCTACACCTTC; J gene: TRBJ1-2; D gene: TRBD1; V gene: TRBV6-5; clone size: .
CDR3 protein: CASSQASGGDTDTQYF; CDR3 DNA: TGTGCCAGCAGCCAAGCCTCGGGGGGGGACACAGATACGCAGTATTTT; J gene: TRBJ2-3; D gene: TRBD2; V gene: TRBV4-2; clone size: few
CDR3 protein: CASSKYQETQYF; CDR3 DNA: TGTGCCAGCAGCAAATATCAAGAGACCCAGTACTTC; J gene: TRBJ2-5; D gene: .; V gene: TRBV11-2; clone size: .
CDR3 protein: CASRRAGTGTDTQYF; CDR3 DNA: TGTGCCAGCAGGCGAGCGGGAACGGGCACAGATACGCAGTATTTT; J gene: TRBJ2-3; D gene: TRBD2; V gene: TRBV2; clone size: .
CDR3 protein: CAWKGEGADTEAFF; CDR3 DNA: TGTGCCTGGAAGGGGGAGGGTGCGGACACTGAAGCTTTCTTT; J gene: TRBJ1-1; D gene: .; V gene: TRBV30; clone size: .
CDR3 protein: CASTQQGGHGYTF; CDR3 DNA: TGTGCCAGCACCCAACAGGGGGGCCATGGCTACACCTTC; J gene: TRBJ1-2; D gene: TRBD1; V gene: TRBV2; clone size: once
CDR3 protein: CASSVSAEAGGELFF; CDR3 DNA: TGTGCCAGCAGCGTATCGGCAGAAGCGGGAGGGGAGCTGTTTTTT; J gene: TRBJ2-2; D gene: TRBD2; V gene: TRBV9; clone size: .
CDR3 protein: CATKEGTTNTGELFF; CDR3 DNA: TGTGCCACCAAAGAAGGGACAACGAACACCGGGGAGCTGTTTTTT; J gene: TRBJ2-2; D gene: .; V gene: TRBV5-4; clone size: .
CDR3 protein: CASQTLSEPQHF; CDR3 DNA: TGTGCCAGTCAAACCCTATCGGAGCCCCAGCATTTT; J gene: TRBJ1-5; D gene: .; V gene: TRBV6-1; clone size: few
CDR3 protein: CASSPIYPNRLAKNIQYF; CDR3 DNA: TGTGCCAGCTCACCAATCTACCCAAACCGCCTAGCCAAAAACATTCAGTACTTC; J gene: TRBJ2-4; D gene: .; V gene: TRBV18; clone size: .
CDR3 protein: CASSETRGNEQFF; CDR3 DNA: TGTGCCAGCAGTGAAACCAGGGGCAATGAGCAGTTCTTC; J gene: TRBJ2-1; D gene: .; V gene: TRBV6-1; clone size: .